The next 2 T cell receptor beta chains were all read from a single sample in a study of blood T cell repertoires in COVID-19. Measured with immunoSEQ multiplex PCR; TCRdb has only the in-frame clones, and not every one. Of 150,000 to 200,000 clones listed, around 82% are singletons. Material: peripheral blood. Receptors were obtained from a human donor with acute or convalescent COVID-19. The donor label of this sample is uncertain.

In DNA, the CDR3 is TGTGCCAGCAGCCATGAAACAGGGGGGCTCCACAATGAGCAGTTCTTC. Residues: CASSHETGGLHNEQFF. This sequence joins TRBV21-1 and TRBJ2-1; the table's D call, TRBD1, has no DNA check behind it. TRBV21-1 is classified as a pseudogene. This CDR3 is 16 amino acids long.

CDR3 sequence: CASSDRGRFQPQHF. The CDR3 DNA follows: TGTGCCAGCAGTGACAGGGGGCGCTTTCAGCCCCAGCATTTT. J is TRBJ1-5 and V is TRBV2; 8 bases are a match to TRBD1. J was trimmed by 6 bases and V by 3 bases; bases with no gene match: 4. The CDR3 runs 14 residues. Germline V gene sequence: CDR1 SNHLY, CDR2 FYNNEI.